This TCR beta chain stems from a study of CD8+CD57+ T cells in acquired aplastic anemia. About the study: DNA from sorted CD4+ and CD8+ cells averaged around 3.5 ug.

Germline CDR1 and CDR2: SNHLY and FYNNEI. The CDR3 loop spans 13 amino acids. The patients chosen for sequencing had shown expansion of CD8+CD57+ cells (detected by flow cytometry). Patients had undergone no therapy by the time their blood was sampled. Findings and limits, study-wide: The number of CD8+ CDR3 sequences shared by patients and controls was about 27. Levels of CD8+ Simpson's diversity were not significantly distinct in patients versus controls.

According to the study, genomic DNA was the template for TCR beta VDJ and CDR3 profiling. TCRdb re-derived calls from the reads in MiXCR, one entry per CDR3 protein. The data show hundreds of thousands of distinct CDR3 sequences, roughly a third seen once. Comment on this clonotype: What it binds is not known. One end of the junction does not line up with germline, which may come from a read error.

The origin of this receptor is a human donor with aplastic anemia. The chain employs TRBV2 and TRBJ2-1; 11 bases agree with TRBD2. Sample: sorted CD4+, CD8+, or CD8+CD57+ T cells (not recorded which) from PBMCs. CDR3 region: CASSEAASGRSHF. The CDR3 DNA reads as TGTGCCAGCAGTGAAGCGGCTAGCGGGAGGAGCCACTTC.